This is a list of T cell receptor beta chains from one sample in a study of blood T cell repertoires in COVID-19. Some clones are missing from TCRdb's copy, which holds only in-frame ones; the method was immunoSEQ multiplex PCR. The repertoire holds fewer than 15,000 clones, with nearly 90% as singletons. What was sequenced was peripheral blood. These TCRs come from a human donor in a cohort sampled during active COVID-19. The CDR3 runs from the conserved cysteine through the conserved F or W. D genes are given only for firm matches. Clone size is given for some rows only: seen once, a few or many times, or a class if the clone is expanded.

TRBJ2-2,TRBV6-5,-,-,CASTSPNRAGELFF,TGTGCCAGCACAAGCCCAAATAGAGCCGGGGAGCTGTTTTTT
TRBJ2-3,TRBV4-3,-,TRBD1,CASSPYWTGTLTDTQYF,TGCGCCAGCAGCCCATACTGGACAGGGACCCTCACAGATACGCAGTATTTT
TRBJ2-2,TRBV6-2/TRBV6-3,-,-,CASSFGGGWDTGELFF,TGTGCCAGCAGTTTCGGTGGGGGCTGGGACACCGGGGAGCTGTTTTTT
TRBJ2-3,TRBV13,-,TRBD2,CASSTRLAGAWTQYF,TGTGCCAGCAGCACAAGACTAGCGGGGGCCTGGACGCAGTATTTT
TRBJ2-2,TRBV6-2/TRBV6-3,-,TRBD2,CASSYSGTSGGYNTGELFF,TGTGCCAGCAGTTACTCGGGGACTAGCGGGGGCTATAACACCGGGGAGCTGTTTTTT
TRBJ2-7,TRBV29-1,-,TRBD2,CSVGLAGDVYEQYF,TGCAGCGTTGGACTAGCGGGGGATGTTTACGAGCAGTACTTC
TRBJ2-5,TRBV5-1,-,TRBD1,CASSQDRFETQYF,TGCGCCAGCAGCCAGGACAGGTTTGAGACCCAGTACTTC
TRBJ1-2,TRBV30,-,-,CAWSRGGRVGYTF,TGTGCCTGGAGTAGGGGGGGGAGGGTTGGCTACACCTTC
TRBJ1-1,TRBV12-3/TRBV12-4,-,-,CASSPLAGEAFF,TGTGCCAGCAGTCCCCTCGCGGGGGAAGCTTTCTTT
TRBJ2-3,TRBV21-1,-,-,CASSKGGGDTTDTQYF,TGTGCCAGCAGCAAAGGCGGTGGGGACACCACAGATACGCAGTATTTT
TRBJ2-2,TRBV11-2,-,TRBD2,CASIGLATNTGELFF,TGTGCCAGCATCGGACTAGCCACGAACACCGGGGAGCTGTTTTTT
TRBJ2-7,TRBV7-2,once,TRBD2,CASSPLSSGGGEQYF,TGTGCCAGCAGCCCACTCTCGAGCGGGGGAGGGGAGCAGTACTTC
TRBJ2-6,TRBV19,-,-,CASGQPVGANVLTF,TGTGCCAGCGGACAGCCTGTTGGGGCCAACGTCCTGACTTTC
TRBJ2-2,TRBV7-6,-,TRBD1,CASSLVQGAGGELFF,TGTGCCAGCAGCTTAGTACAGGGGGCCGGCGGGGAGCTGTTTTTT
TRBJ1-4,TRBV7-2,-,-,CASSQGLGNEKLFF,TGTGCCAGCAGCCAGGGGTTGGGGAATGAAAAACTGTTTTTT
TRBJ2-2,TRBV14,-,TRBD1,CASSQLPKGATGELFF,TGTGCCAGCAGCCAACTCCCGAAGGGGGCGACCGGGGAGCTGTTTTTT
TRBJ1-2,TRBV30,few,TRBD1,CAWSMDRGYGYTF,TGTGCCTGGAGTATGGACAGGGGGTATGGCTACACCTTC
TRBJ1-4,TRBV25-1,once,-,CASGWGGEKLFF,TGTGCCAGCGGTTGGGGCGGTGAAAAACTGTTTTTT
TRBJ2-3,TRBV6-4,-,-,CASSDSTGGGTDTQYF,TGTGCCAGCAGTGACTCCACGGGGGGCGGCACAGATACGCAGTATTTT
TRBJ2-5,TRBV19,-,TRBD2,CASSAGVLAGETQYF,TGTGCCAGTAGCGCGGGGGTGCTAGCTGGGGAGACCCAGTACTTC
TRBJ2-5,TRBV20-1,-,-,CSAGGQETQYF,TGCAGTGCAGGCGGCCAAGAGACCCAGTACTTC
TRBJ2-6,TRBV19,-,-,CASSNLQGTGANVLTF,TGTGCCAGTAGTAACCTACAGGGTACTGGGGCCAACGTCCTGACTTTC
TRBJ2-2,TRBV5-1,-,-,CASSLDSHGELFF,TGCGCCAGCAGCTTGGATAGCCACGGGGAGCTGTTTTTT
TRBJ1-4,TRBV19,-,-,CASSRTATNEKLFF,TGTGCCAGTAGTAGGACAGCTACCAATGAAAAACTGTTTTTT
TRBJ2-4,TRBV27,-,-,CASSPRGVIAKNIQYF,TGTGCCAGCAGCCCAAGGGGCGTTATAGCCAAAAACATTCAGTACTTC
TRBJ2-2,TRBV12-5,-,TRBD2,CASGKLRLAGGSNTGELFF,TGTGCTAGTGGTAAACTAAGACTAGCGGGGGGCTCGAACACCGGGGAGCTGTTTTTT
TRBJ1-4,TRBV11-2,once,-,CASSLGARVPANEKLFF,TGTGCCAGCAGCTTAGGGGCCAGGGTTCCAGCTAATGAAAAACTGTTTTTT
TRBJ2-3,TRBV19,-,TRBD1,CASSTYLRQGLESDTQYF,TGTGCCAGTAGTACCTACCTGCGACAGGGTCTTGAGTCAGATACGCAGTATTTT
TRBJ2-3,TRBV19,-,-,CASSIISLDTQYF,TGTGCCAGTAGTATAATATCGTTAGATACGCAGTATTTT
TRBJ2-3,TRBV7-2,-,TRBD1,CASIPRGTGADTQYF,TGTGCCAGCATCCCACGCGGGACAGGGGCAGATACGCAGTATTTT
TRBJ2-1,TRBV7-7,-,-,CASSTAPLDSQQFF,TGTGCTAGCAGCACCGCGCCTTTGGACAGCCAGCAGTTCTTC
TRBJ2-1,TRBV4-1,once,TRBD1,CASSPRDRVDNEQFF,TGCGCCAGCAGCCCCCGGGACAGGGTGGACAATGAGCAGTTCTTC
TRBJ2-1,TRBV19,-,-,CASSVTRVPYNEQFF,TGTGCCAGTAGTGTGACCAGGGTACCCTACAATGAGCAGTTCTTC
TRBJ2-1,TRBV7-2,once,TRBD1,CASSLGDRVLDEQFF,TGTGCCAGCAGCTTAGGGGACAGGGTACTTGATGAGCAGTTCTTC
TRBJ2-3,TRBV12-3/TRBV12-4,-,-,CASSLGARDTQYF,TGTGCCAGCAGTTTAGGGGCCCGAGATACGCAGTATTTT
TRBJ2-1,TRBV5-6,once,-,CASSLPLNEQFF,TGTGCCAGCAGCTTGCCCCTGAATGAGCAGTTCTTC
TRBJ2-4,TRBV2,once,TRBD1,CASSSPGQGVRGAKNIQYF,TGTGCCAGCAGTTCACCGGGACAGGGGGTAAGAGGAGCCAAAAACATTCAGTACTTC
TRBJ1-2,TRBV12-5,-,TRBD1,CASGYQGGNYGYTF,TGTGCTAGTGGCTATCAGGGGGGTAACTATGGCTACACCTTC
TRBJ2-1,TRBV30,-,-,CAWSVGGHNEQFF,TGTGCCTGGAGTGTAGGCGGGCACAATGAGCAGTTCTTC
TRBJ1-1,TRBV3-1/TRBV3-2,-,-,CASSLRRRNTEAFF,TGTGCCAGCAGCCTCCGTCGGAGGAACACTGAAGCTTTCTTT
TRBJ1-4,TRBV11-2,-,-,CASSGYRTTNEKLFF,TGTGCCAGCAGCGGATACAGAACAACTAATGAAAAACTGTTTTTT
TRBJ1-1,TRBV7-9,-,TRBD1,CASSPMTGGENTEAFF,TGTGCCAGCAGCCCGATGACAGGGGGAGAGAACACTGAAGCTTTCTTT